The T cell receptor (beta chain) under discussion was sequenced for a study of T cells after yellow fever vaccination (dated by TCRdb to between 2018 and 2020). Some background on the complete study: The SMART-Seq v4 Ultra Low Input RNA kit was used to prepare libraries from fractions with low cell numbers. Bulk TCR alpha and beta repertoires were sequenced longitudinally to track T-cell clones before and after primary and booster YFV17D yellow fever vaccination. Two healthy male donors made up the cohort, one aged 18 to 30 years and the other aged 30 to 39 years. Bulk PBMC replicates and cell subsets were isolated from blood drawn at multiple timepoints before and after both primary and secondary immunization.

Here is what the overall study found, with its caveats: Compared with the primary T-cell response, the secondary T-cell response was weaker but faster, peaking on day 5 rather than day 15. FACS-sorted repertoires could contain abundant contaminating clonotypes from the bulk population, so computational filtering was required. The study included only a couple of donors, which limits how far the findings can be generalized. A small fraction of clonotypes showed up in both the CD4 and CD8 compartments, probably as a result of convergent recombination. Most clones expanded after primary vaccination (almost 97% of CD4 and approximately 86% of CD8) were re-detected after the booster, suggesting that broad memory maintenance occurred.

The germline V end is reduced by 7 bases and the J end by 4 bases; junction bases left unmatched: 10. The CDR3 numbers 14 residues from cysteine through phenylalanine. The DNA shown is the 42-base CDR3, in frame from base 1. CDR1 and CDR2, per the germline V gene, are SQVTM and ANQGSEA. This clonotype was counted many times. Its cognate antigen has yet to be identified. Base qualities are missing; no much larger clone stands one base away. The sample's treatment or condition label is to be understood as: live attenuated yellow fever vaccine strain. Two biological replicates of bulk PBMCs were collected at each blood-draw timepoint. A standard Ficoll-Paque protocol was used to isolate PBMCs from peripheral blood. TriZol was used to extract RNA from bulk PBMCs, from CD4 and CD8 fractions, and from dextramer-positive and dextramer-negative fractions. Synthesis of TCR cDNA relied on 5'RACE template switching, a step that introduced a universal primer site along with unique molecular identifiers. cDNA synthesis was primed from both the TCR alpha and TCR beta constant segments. Library amplification used two PCR steps, and the second PCR step added sample barcodes and sequencing adapters. Sequencing of the libraries was done on either Illumina HiSeq 2500 (2x100 bp) or NovaSeq (2x150 bp). As for the authors' bioinformatics: Demultiplexing of reads and collapsing into UMI consensus sequences were performed with MIGEC, and V(D)J alignment was carried out with MiXCR. Using edgeR on replicate PBMC samples, clonotypes were called vaccine-responding if FDR was below 0.01 and the log2 fold change was above 5 up to day 15. Bulk clonotypes were assigned CD4 or CD8 identity according to which sequenced CD4 or CD8 repertoire held them at higher abundance. In TCRdb, the public reads were trimmed at Q25 with fastp and aligned with MiXCR, with productive beta chains retained. Records with the same CDR3 protein are collapsed into one entry carrying the most frequent genes and DNA. These V and J calls are TCRdb output, not the study's own analysis. This sample gives more than 250,000 distinct CDR3 sequences in total; roughly 6.8% of them show up just once. Of the sample, roughly a sixth is held by the ten largest clones.

This clonotype was obtained from a man aged 18 to 30 who received the YFV17D yellow fever vaccine. The chain joins TRBV29-1 to TRBJ1-2, with 9 middle bases fitting TRBD1. Source: PBMCs, taken about 41 days after the first yellow fever vaccination. For the CDR3, the sequence is CSASGTGPVYGYTF. The nucleotides read TGCAGCGCCTCCGGGACAGGGCCCGTCTATGGCTACACCTTC.